Detailed here is one T cell receptor (beta chain). Its antigen is undetermined. This sample is drawn from a study of identical twins. Study observations and caveats: Models underestimated TCR alpha sharing (out-of-frame) in monozygotic twins.

TCRdb analysed the 5' RACE reads with MiXCR anew, one entry per CDR3 protein. The sample holds 1.5 million to 2 million distinct CDR3 sequences; around a third are singletons and the top ten take approximately 0.29%. Sample: cord blood. This clonotype was obtained from a newborn girl in good health.

CDR3 sequence: CASRQTGGPEAFF. The CDR3 DNA reads TGTGCCAGCAGGCAGACAGGGGGCCCTGAAGCTTTCTTT. The chain couples TRBV6-5 to TRBJ1-1; 10 bases align to TRBD1. The V and J ends lost 6 bases and 6 bases, in that order; junction bases with no gene match: 4. Germline assignment: CDR1 MNHEY and CDR2 SVGAGI. There are 13 residues in the CDR3.